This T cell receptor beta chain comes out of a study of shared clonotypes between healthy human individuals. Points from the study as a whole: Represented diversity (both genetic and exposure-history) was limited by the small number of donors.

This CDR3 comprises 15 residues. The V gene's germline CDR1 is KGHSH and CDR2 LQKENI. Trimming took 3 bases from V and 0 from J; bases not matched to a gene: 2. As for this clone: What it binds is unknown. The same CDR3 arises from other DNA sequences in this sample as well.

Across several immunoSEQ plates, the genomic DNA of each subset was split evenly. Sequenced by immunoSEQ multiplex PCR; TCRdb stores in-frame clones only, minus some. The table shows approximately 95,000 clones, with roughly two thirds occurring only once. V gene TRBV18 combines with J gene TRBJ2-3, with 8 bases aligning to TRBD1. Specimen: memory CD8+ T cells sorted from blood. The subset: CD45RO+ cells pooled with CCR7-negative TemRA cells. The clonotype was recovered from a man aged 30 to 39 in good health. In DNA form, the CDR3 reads TGTGCCAGCTCACCCGGGACAGGTAGCACAGATACGCAGTATTTT. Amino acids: CASSPGTGSTDTQYF.